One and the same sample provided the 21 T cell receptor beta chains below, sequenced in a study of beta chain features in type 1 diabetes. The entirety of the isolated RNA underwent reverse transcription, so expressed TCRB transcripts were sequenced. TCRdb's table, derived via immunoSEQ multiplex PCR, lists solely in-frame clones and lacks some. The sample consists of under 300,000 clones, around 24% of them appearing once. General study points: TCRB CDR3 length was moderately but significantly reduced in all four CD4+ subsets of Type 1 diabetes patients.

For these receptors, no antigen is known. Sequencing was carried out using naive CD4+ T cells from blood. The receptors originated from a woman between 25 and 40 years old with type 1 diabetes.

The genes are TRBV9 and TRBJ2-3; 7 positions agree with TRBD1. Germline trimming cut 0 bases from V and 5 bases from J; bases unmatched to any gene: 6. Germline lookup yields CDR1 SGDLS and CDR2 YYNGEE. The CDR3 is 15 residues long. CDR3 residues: CASSVVPGGRDTQYF. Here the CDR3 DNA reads TGTGCCAGCAGCGTAGTCCCAGGGGGAAGAGATACGCAGTATTTT.

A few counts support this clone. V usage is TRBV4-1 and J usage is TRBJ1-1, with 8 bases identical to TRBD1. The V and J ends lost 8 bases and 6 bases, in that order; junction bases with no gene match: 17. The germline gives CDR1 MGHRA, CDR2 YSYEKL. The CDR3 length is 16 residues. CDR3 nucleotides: TGCGCCAGCCTTCGGGTCGCAGGGGGCCGATGGTCTGAAGCTTTCTTT. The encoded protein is CASLRVAGGRWSEAFF.

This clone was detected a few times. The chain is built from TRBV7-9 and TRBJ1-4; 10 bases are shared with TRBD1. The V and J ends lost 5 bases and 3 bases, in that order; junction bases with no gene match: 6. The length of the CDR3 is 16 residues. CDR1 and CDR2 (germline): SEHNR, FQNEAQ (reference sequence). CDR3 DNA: TGTGCCAGCAGCCCGGGACAGGGGAACGCTAATGAAAAACTGTTTTTT. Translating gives CASSPGQGNANEKLFF.

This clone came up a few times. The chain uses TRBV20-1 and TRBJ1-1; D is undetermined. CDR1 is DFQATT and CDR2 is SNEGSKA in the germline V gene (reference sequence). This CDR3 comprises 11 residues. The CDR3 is CTTASHTEAFF. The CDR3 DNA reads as TGCACAACTGCTAGTCACACTGAAGCTTTCTTT.

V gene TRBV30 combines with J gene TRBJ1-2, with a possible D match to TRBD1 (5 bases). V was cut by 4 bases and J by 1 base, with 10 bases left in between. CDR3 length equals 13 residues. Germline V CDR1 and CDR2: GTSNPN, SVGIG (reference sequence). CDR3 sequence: CAWNPGGNYGYTF. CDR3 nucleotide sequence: TGTGCCTGGAACCCGGGGGGTAACTATGGCTACACCTTC.

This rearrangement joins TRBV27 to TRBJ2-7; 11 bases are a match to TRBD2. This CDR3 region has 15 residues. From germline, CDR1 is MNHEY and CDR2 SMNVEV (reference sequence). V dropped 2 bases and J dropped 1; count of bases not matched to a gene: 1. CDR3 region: CASSLGTSGSYEQYF. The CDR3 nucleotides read TGTGCCAGCAGTTTAGGGACTAGCGGATCCTACGAGCAGTACTTC.

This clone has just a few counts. The DNA for the CDR3 is TGTGCCAGTATTGAAACTGTGAGCACTGAAGCTTTCTTT. Its translation: CASIETVSTEAFF. The V and J genes are TRBV6-1 and TRBJ1-1; D ambiguous. Germline V CDR1 and CDR2: MNHNS, SASEGT. CDR3 size: 13 residues. The germline V and J ends were trimmed by 9 bases and 4 bases, with 15 bases remaining between them.

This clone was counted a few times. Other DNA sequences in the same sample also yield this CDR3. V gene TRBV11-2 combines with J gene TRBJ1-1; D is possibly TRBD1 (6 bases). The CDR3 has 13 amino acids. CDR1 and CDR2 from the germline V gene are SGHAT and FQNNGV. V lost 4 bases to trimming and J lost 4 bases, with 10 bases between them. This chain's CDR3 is CASSSSGVTEAFF. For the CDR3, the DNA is TGTGCCAGCAGCTCCTCAGGGGTCACTGAAGCTTTCTTT.

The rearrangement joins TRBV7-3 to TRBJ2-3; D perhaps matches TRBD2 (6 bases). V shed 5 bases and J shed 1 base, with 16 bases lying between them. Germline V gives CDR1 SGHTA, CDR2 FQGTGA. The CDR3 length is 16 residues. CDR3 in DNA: TGTGCCAGCAGCCGGCTGGCGGGGCGAGGCACAGATACGCAGTATTTT. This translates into CASSRLAGRGTDTQYF. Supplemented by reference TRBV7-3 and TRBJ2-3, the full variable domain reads GAGVSQTPSNKVTEKGKYVELRCDPISGHTALYWYRQSLGQGPEFLIYFQGTGAADDSGLPNDRFFAVRPEGSVSTLKIQRTERGDSAVYLCASSRLAGRGTDTQYFGPGTRLTVL.

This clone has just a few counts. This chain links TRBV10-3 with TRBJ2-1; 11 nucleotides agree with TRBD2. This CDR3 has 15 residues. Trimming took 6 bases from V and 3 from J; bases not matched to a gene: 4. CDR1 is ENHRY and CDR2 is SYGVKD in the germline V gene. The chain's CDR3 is CAIRIAGGNYNEQFF. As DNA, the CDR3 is TGTGCCATCAGGATAGCGGGAGGGAACTACAATGAGCAGTTCTTC.

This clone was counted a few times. In DNA form, the CDR3 reads TGTGCCAGCAGTTTACGGCAGGCCCCCGGACAGATCTCTGGAAACACCATATATTTT. This encodes CASSLRQAPGQISGNTIYF. The rearrangement joins TRBV27 to TRBJ1-3, with D perhaps matching TRBD1 (6 bases). The CDR3 is made up of 19 amino acids. Trimming took off 2 bases at V and 0 bases at J, with 20 bases between the two ends. The V gene's germline CDR1 is MNHEY and CDR2 SMNVEV (reference sequence).

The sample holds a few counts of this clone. CDR3: CASSGGTDYNEKLFF. The DNA for the CDR3 is TGTGCCAGCAGCGGTGGGACGGACTATAATGAAAAACTGTTTTTT. The chain has TRBV7-2 and TRBJ1-4; a possible D gene is TRBD1 (5 bases). The CDR3 has 15 amino acids. Germline V CDR1 and CDR2: SGHTA, FQGNSA. Trimming removed 5 bases from V and 4 bases from J, with 14 bases in between.

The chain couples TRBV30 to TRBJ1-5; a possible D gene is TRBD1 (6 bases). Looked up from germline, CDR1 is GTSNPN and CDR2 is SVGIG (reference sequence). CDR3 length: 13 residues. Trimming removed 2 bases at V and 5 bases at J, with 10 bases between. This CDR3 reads CAWSSTGYQPQHF. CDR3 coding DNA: TGTGCCTGGAGTTCGACAGGTTATCAGCCCCAGCATTTT.

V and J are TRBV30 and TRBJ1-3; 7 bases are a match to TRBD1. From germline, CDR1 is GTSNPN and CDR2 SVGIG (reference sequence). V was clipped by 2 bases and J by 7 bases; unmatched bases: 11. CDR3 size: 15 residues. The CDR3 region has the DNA TGTGCCTGGAGTCCCACCAGGGGGTCGGGTAACACCATATATTTT. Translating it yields CAWSPTRGSGNTIYF.

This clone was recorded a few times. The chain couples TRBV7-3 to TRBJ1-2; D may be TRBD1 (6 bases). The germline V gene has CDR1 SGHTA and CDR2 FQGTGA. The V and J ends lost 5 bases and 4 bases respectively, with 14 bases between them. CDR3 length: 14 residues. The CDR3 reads CASSESGDGYGYTF. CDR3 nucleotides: TGTGCCAGCAGCGAATCAGGGGATGGCTATGGCTACACCTTC.

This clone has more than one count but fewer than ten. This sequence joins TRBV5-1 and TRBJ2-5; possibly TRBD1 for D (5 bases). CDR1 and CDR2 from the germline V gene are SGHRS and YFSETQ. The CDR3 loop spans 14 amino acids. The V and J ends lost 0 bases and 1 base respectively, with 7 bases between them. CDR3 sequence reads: CASSLGGRQETQYF. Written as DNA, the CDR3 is TGCGCCAGCAGCTTGGGGGGCCGCCAAGAGACCCAGTACTTC. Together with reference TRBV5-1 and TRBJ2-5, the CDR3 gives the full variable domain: KAGVTQTPRYLIKTRGQQVTLSCSPISGHRSVSWYQQTPGQGLQFLFEYFSETQRNKGNFPGRFSGRQFSNSRSEMNVSTLELGDSALYLCASSLGGRQETQYFGPGTRLLVL.

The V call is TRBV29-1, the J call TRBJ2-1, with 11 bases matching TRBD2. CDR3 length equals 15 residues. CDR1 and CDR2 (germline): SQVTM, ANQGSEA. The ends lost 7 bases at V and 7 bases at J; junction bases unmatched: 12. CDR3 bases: TGCAGCGCTTCCCCTAGCGGGAGGAACAGGAATGAGCAGTTCTTC. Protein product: CSASPSGRNRNEQFF.

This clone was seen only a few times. CDR3 sequence: CASSQALQGCPVMEQYF. The CDR3 DNA reads as TGCGCCAGCAGTCAAGCCCTACAGGGGTGCCCCGTTATGGAGCAGTACTTC. J is TRBJ2-7 and V is TRBV23-1, with 7 bases lining up with TRBD1. TRBV23-1 counts as an open reading frame of uncertain function. The CDR3 length is 17 residues. V dropped 2 bases and J dropped 7; count of bases not matched to a gene: 17.

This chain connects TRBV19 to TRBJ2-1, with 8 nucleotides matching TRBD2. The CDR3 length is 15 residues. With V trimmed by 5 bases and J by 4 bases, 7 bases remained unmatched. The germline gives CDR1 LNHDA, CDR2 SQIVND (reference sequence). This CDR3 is CASSLPSGLYNEQFF. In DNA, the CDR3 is TGTGCCAGTAGTCTCCCTAGCGGGCTTTACAATGAGCAGTTCTTC.

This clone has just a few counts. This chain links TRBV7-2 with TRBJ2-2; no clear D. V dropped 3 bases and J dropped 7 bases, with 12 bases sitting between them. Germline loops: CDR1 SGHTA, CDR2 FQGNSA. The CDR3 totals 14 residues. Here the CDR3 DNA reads TGTGCCAGCAGCTTTACACCGGGTGTCGGGGAGCTGTTTTTT. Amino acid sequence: CASSFTPGVGELFF.

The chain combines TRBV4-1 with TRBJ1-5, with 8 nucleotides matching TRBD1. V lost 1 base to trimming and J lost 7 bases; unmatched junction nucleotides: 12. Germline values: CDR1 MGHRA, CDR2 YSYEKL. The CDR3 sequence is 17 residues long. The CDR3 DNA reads TGCGCCAGCAGCCAAGGTCTAATCAGGGGGCTACGGCAGCCCCAGCATTTT. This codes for CASSQGLIRGLRQPQHF.